Below, 27 T cell receptor beta chains from the same sample are listed, as sequenced in a study of CD4 and CD8 cells across lung adenocarcinoma regions. TCRdb called the PCR reads again in MiXCR, with one record for every CDR3 protein. This table has under 20,000 distinct CDR3 sequences, around 46% appearing once. The sequenced sample was CD8+ T cells from the margin of a lung tumor. These receptors were taken from a male donor with lung adenocarcinoma. The CD4 and CD8 labels of this study may be unreliable.

The rearrangement joins TRBV30 to TRBJ1-1, with no clear D. Germline CDR1 is GTSNPN and CDR2 is SVGIG (reference sequence). The CDR3 covers 12 residues. V lost 4 bases and J 1 base, leaving 7 bases between the germline ends. The chain's CDR3 is CAWNWENTEAFF. Written as DNA, the CDR3 is TGTGCCTGGAACTGGGAGAACACTGAAGCTTTCTTT.

The V and J genes are TRBV12-3 or TRBV12-4 and TRBJ2-3; 12 bases align to TRBD2. With 5 bases clipped from V and 5 bases from J, the junction kept 8 bases outside the gene matches. CDR3 size: 16 residues. The CDR3 region has the DNA TGTGCCAGCAGTAATCCTAGCGGGAGGGGGAGAGATACGCAGTATTTT. As protein: CASSNPSGRGRDTQYF.

The chain links TRBV7-9 to TRBJ2-1, with D perhaps TRBD2 (6 bases). The DNA end is a closer match to TRBJ2-7, so the J assignment may be wrong. The CDR3 is 14 amino acids. Germline V gene data show CDR1 as SEHNR and CDR2 as FQNEAQ (reference sequence). The CDR3 loop is CASSRHGSSYEQYF. DNA of the CDR3: TGTGCCAGCAGCCGACACGGGAGCTCCTACGAGCAGTACTTC.

V usage is TRBV6-1 and J usage is TRBJ2-4, with D tentatively TRBD2 (5 bases). CDR3 size: 16 residues. Germline values: CDR1 MNHNS, CDR2 SASEGT. V lost 0 bases and J lost 0, with 9 bases in between. The CDR3: CASSEAGMGAKNIQYF. The DNA for the CDR3 is TGTGCCAGCAGTGAAGCCGGGATGGGAGCCAAAAACATTCAGTACTTC.

The V and J genes are TRBV27 and TRBJ2-1, with D tentatively TRBD1 (6 bases). The assigned J gene may be wrong: the sequence end matches TRBJ2-5 better. This CDR3 has 16 residues. The germline V gene has CDR1 MNHEY and CDR2 SMNVEV (reference sequence). This CDR3 is CASSLPRDTLPETQYF. As DNA, the CDR3 is TGTGCCAGCAGTTTACCCCGGGACACCCTCCCGGAGACCCAGTACTTC.

This clonotype was picked up one time. Sequence at one end of the junction differs from germline and may be a read error. The J gene is TRBJ2-5, the V gene TRBV6-1, with TRBD2 matching 11 bases. Germline V gene lookup returns CDR1 MNHNS and CDR2 SASEGT. The CDR3 sequence is 15 residues long. CDR3 sequence: CASSEETSGIWEQLF. The DNA for the CDR3 is TGTGCCAGCAGTGAAGAGACTAGCGGGATATGGGAGCAGCTCTTC.

DNA of the CDR3: TGTGCCAGCAGTCCCCCGGGACTAGCGGGGTACAATGAGCAGTTCTTC. This encodes CASSPPGLAGYNEQFF. The chain carries TRBV27 and TRBJ2-1; 13 positions agree with TRBD2. The CDR3 has 16 residues. V lost 5 bases to trimming and J lost 4 bases; unmatched junction nucleotides: 5. From germline, CDR1 is MNHEY and CDR2 SMNVEV (reference sequence).

The sample holds many counts of this clonotype. The chain employs TRBV6-5 and TRBJ2-4, with TRBD1 matching over 8 bases. The CDR3 sequence is 14 residues long. The V gene's germline CDR1 is MNHEY and CDR2 SVGAGI. V dropped 4 bases and J dropped 8; count of bases not matched to a gene: 7. The CDR3 DNA reads TGTGCCAGCAGTTTCAGGGGGCGTTGGGACATTCAGTACTTC. It translates to CASSFRGRWDIQYF.

The gene calls are TRBV10-2 and TRBJ2-7, with 9 bases identical to TRBD2. The CDR3 has 16 residues. Trimming at V came to 8 bases and at J to 4 bases, leaving 15 bases not matched to a gene. CDR1 and CDR2 from the germline V gene are WSHSY and SAAADI. The CDR3 DNA reads TGCGCCAGCCCCGGGGGCTGGCGGGAGGGCGGTTACGAGCAGTACTTC. Amino acid sequence: CASPGGWREGGYEQYF.

This clonotype was picked up a small number of times. The chain couples TRBV10-1 to TRBJ2-5, with 10 bases that match TRBD2. Germline V lookup: CDR1 WNHNN, CDR2 SYGVQD (reference sequence). This CDR3 is built from 15 residues. V shed 3 bases and J 4 bases; nucleotides not matched to a gene: 5. The CDR3 bases are TGCGCCAGCAGTGAAGGGGGACTAGCGAGAGAGACCCAGTACTTC. The encoded protein is CASSEGGLARETQYF.

The count of this clonotype is one. The chain uses TRBV27 and TRBJ1-2, with D perhaps matching TRBD1 (6 bases). Trimming cost V 5 bases and J 3 bases, with 13 bases left between them. The CDR3 spans 14 residues. CDR1 and CDR2 (germline): MNHEY, SMNVEV (reference sequence). CDR3 sequence: CASSPRGQYYGYTF. The CDR3 nucleotides read TGTGCCAGCAGTCCCCGCGGACAGTACTATGGCTACACCTTC.

This clonotype was observed at least ten times. The chain links TRBV14 to TRBJ2-1, with D possibly matching TRBD2 (6 bases). Germline V gives CDR1 SGHDN, CDR2 FVKESK. V was cut by 4 bases and J by 9 bases, with 19 bases left in between. The CDR3 extends over 15 amino acids. The CDR3 region is CASSPVAGSWAEQFF. The CDR3 nucleotides read TGTGCCAGCAGCCCGGTGGCGGGATCCTGGGCTGAGCAGTTCTTC. Variable domain in full (rest from reference TRBV14 and TRBJ2-1): EAGVTQFPSHSVIEKGQTVTLRCDPISGHDNLYWYRRVMGKEIKFLLHFVKESKQDESGMPNNRFLAERTGGTYSTLKVQPAELEDSGVYFCASSPVAGSWAEQFFGPGTRLTVL.

The chain uses TRBV12-3 or TRBV12-4 and TRBJ2-1, with D perhaps matching TRBD1 (5 bases). With 1 base removed from V and 0 bases from J, the gap between germline ends came to 7 bases. The CDR3 runs to 15 residues. CDR3 in amino acids: CASSLGQGSYNEQFF. The CDR3 nucleotides are TGTGCCAGCAGTTTAGGGCAGGGCTCCTACAATGAGCAGTTCTTC.

There are a few counts of this clonotype. CDR3 sequence: CASSYDNRNTGELFF. The CDR3 bases are TGTGCCAGCAGTTACGACAATAGGAACACCGGGGAGCTGTTTTTT. The chain is built from TRBV6-5 and TRBJ2-2; D is unresolved. Trimming stripped 2 bases from V and 1 base from J, with 8 bases between. Germline values: CDR1 MNHEY, CDR2 SVGAGI. This CDR3 has 15 amino acids.

V gene TRBV6-5 combines with J gene TRBJ2-1; 9 positions match TRBD2. After removal of 1 base from V and 9 bases from J, the junction contained 7 bases not matched to a gene. Germline values: CDR1 MNHEY, CDR2 SVGAGI. The CDR3 length is 15 residues. The CDR3 DNA reads TGTGCCAGCAGTTACTGGGCTAGCGGGAAGCGTGAGCAGTTCTTC. Translated: CASSYWASGKREQFF.

A few counts support this clonotype. J is TRBJ2-1 and V is TRBV27; 7 positions agree with TRBD1. Germline CDR1 is MNHEY and CDR2 is SMNVEV (reference sequence). J lost 4 bases, V lost 5 bases, and 5 bases had no gene match. This CDR3 is built from 14 residues. CDR3 in DNA: TGTGCCAGCAGTCGTCCGGGACAGTACAATGAGCAGTTCTTC. This translates into CASSRPGQYNEQFF.

This clonotype was detected once. An end of the junction differs from the germline gene, which may be a read error. The chain employs TRBV4-1 and TRBJ2-5, with TRBD2 as a possible D gene (5 bases). The CDR3 runs 16 residues. Germline values: CDR1 MGHRA, CDR2 YSYEKL. CDR3 nucleotides: TGCGCCAGCGGGGAGATGGACGGCCTAAGCACAGAGACCCAGTATTTC. It encodes CASGEMDGLSTETQYF.

The chain couples TRBV5-1 to TRBJ2-3; D is ambiguous. The CDR3 is 15 residues long. With 0 bases removed from V and 5 bases from J, the gap between germline ends came to 13 bases. The germline V gene has CDR1 SGHRS and CDR2 YFSETQ. The CDR3, as DNA: TGCGCCAGCAGCTTGGAGGACCCCGTGATAGATACGCAGTATTTT. Amino acid sequence: CASSLEDPVIDTQYF. The whole variable domain, remainder taken from reference TRBV5-1 and TRBJ2-3, is KAGVTQTPRYLIKTRGQQVTLSCSPISGHRSVSWYQQTPGQGLQFLFEYFSETQRNKGNFPGRFSGRQFSNSRSEMNVSTLELGDSALYLCASSLEDPVIDTQYFGPGTRLTVL.

This clonotype has more than one count but fewer than ten. CDR3: CASSYSWGDTQYF. The CDR3 DNA sequence: TGTGCCAGCAGTTACTCGTGGGGAGATACGCAGTATTTT. V and J are TRBV6-5 and TRBJ2-3; no clear D gene. CDR3 length: 13 residues. V was cut by 0 bases and J by 5 bases, with 6 bases left in between. Germline V gene lookup returns CDR1 MNHEY and CDR2 SVGAGI.

The sample holds many counts of this clonotype. A read error may explain this, as a much larger clone is one base away. The genes are TRBV7-2 and TRBJ2-4, with 12 bases fitting TRBD2. Germline loops: CDR1 SGHTA, CDR2 FQGNSA. The ends lost 7 bases at V and 13 bases at J; junction bases unmatched: 14. This CDR3 region has 15 residues. CDR3 loop: CASNTGLAGYNEQYF. As DNA, the CDR3 is TGTGCCAGCAACACGGGACTAGCGGGTTACAATGAGCAGTACTTC.

In the case of this clonotype: The junction does not match germline at one end; this may be a read error. The genes are TRBV6-5 and TRBJ2-3, with 10 bases aligning to TRBD1. The CDR3 is 15 residues long. Germline V gives CDR1 MNHEY, CDR2 SVGAGI. The CDR3 DNA is TGTGCCAGCAGTTACGGGACAGGGGATAAAGAGACGCAGTATTTC. It is translated as CASSYGTGDKETQYF.

As concerns this clonotype: The CDR3 does not close with the conserved phenylalanine or tryptophan, likely indicating a read error. The limits of the CDR3 on the DNA are not certain, so only TCRdb's listed CDR3 is given. CDR3 sequence: CASSRFSALEIPPLPPG. This chain joins TRBV6-7 and TRBJ2-3; TRBD1, the table's D call, was not compared with the DNA. TRBV6-7 is given ORF status, its function remaining uncertain. The length of the CDR3 is 17 amino acids, counting both ends.

The rearrangement joins TRBV7-2 to TRBJ2-1; D is undetermined. Germline-derived CDR1 and CDR2 are SGHTA and FQGNSA. The CDR3 spans 15 residues. V was shortened by 1 base and J by 7 bases, with 14 bases between the two germline ends. The CDR3 nucleotides read TGTGCCAGCAGCTTAGGGACGAGCCTCAAAAATGAGCAGTTCTTC. It codes for CASSLGTSLKNEQFF.

Many counts were recorded for this clonotype. V gene TRBV6-4 combines with J gene TRBJ2-1; D remains ambiguous. The CDR3 is 14 amino acids. Deletions cut 0 bases from V and 9 bases from J, with 12 bases between. CDR1 and CDR2 from the germline V gene are MRHNA and SNTAGT. The CDR3 nucleotides are TGTGCCAGCAGTGACTCGAGTGTGCTCGGTGAGCAGTTCTTC. Residues: CASSDSSVLGEQFF.

Concerning this clonotype itself: At one end the junction does not follow the germline gene, possibly because of a read error. V usage is TRBV4-1 and J usage is TRBJ2-4; maybe TRBD1 (5 bases). The CDR3 contains 14 residues. Germline V gene sequence: CDR1 MGHRA, CDR2 YSYEKL. The CDR3: CGSSQLGAKNTQYF. As DNA, the CDR3 is TGCGGCAGCAGCCAGCTTGGGGCCAAGAACACTCAGTACTTC.

The CDR3 reads CASRPTSGSPVGDTGELFF. The CDR3 DNA sequence: TGCGCCAGCAGGCCGACTAGCGGGAGCCCGGTCGGGGACACCGGGGAGCTGTTTTTT. The V gene is TRBV4-1, the J gene TRBJ2-2; 12 positions agree with TRBD2. J lost 3 bases, V lost 6 bases, and 14 bases had no gene match. The CDR3 has 19 residues. Germline-derived CDR1 and CDR2 are MGHRA and YSYEKL.

The V gene is TRBV6-1, the J gene TRBJ2-1, with unresolved D. The DNA end is more similar to TRBJ2-7, so the J call may be wrong. The CDR3 is 14 residues long. Looked up from germline, CDR1 is MNHNS and CDR2 is SASEGT. Here the CDR3 reads CASSEFYGSYEQYF. Written as DNA, the CDR3 is TGTGCCAGCAGTGAATTTTACGGCTCCTACGAGCAGTACTTC.